These T cell receptor beta chains were read from a single sample in a study of chemoradiotherapy in HPV16-positive cancers. Sequencing used immunoSEQ multiplex PCR; TCRdb keeps in-frame clones, though not all of them. The sample lists approximately 11,000 clones, roughly 88% occurring once. The sample was blood, taken from a patient who underwent chemoradiotherapy. All receptors derive from a human donor with HPV-associated anogenital cancer. The CDR3 runs from the conserved cysteine through the conserved F or W. Fields, in order: clone size, J gene, D gene, V gene, CDR3 protein, CDR3 DNA. The D gene is left open where the match is weak. The size of a clone is reported for some rows only, either as once, few or many, or as a class for expanded clones.

>-|TRBJ1-6|-|TRBV7-3
CASSLGRENNSPLHF
TGTGCCAGCAGCTTAGGACGGGAGAATAATTCACCCCTCCACTTT
>-|TRBJ2-2|TRBD2|TRBV7-2
CASSRLAGGVTGELFF
TGTGCCAGCAGCCGGCTAGCGGGGGGCGTTACCGGGGAGCTGTTTTTT
>-|TRBJ1-5|TRBD1|TRBV6-6
CASSRTGDSNQPQHF
TGTGCCAGCAGTCGGACAGGGGATAGCAATCAGCCCCAGCATTTT
>-|TRBJ1-2|-|TRBV13
CASIERGTPLDYGYTF
TGTGCCAGCATCGAACGAGGGACACCCTTAGACTATGGCTACACCTTC
>-|TRBJ2-6|TRBD1|TRBV6-1
CASSAGQAAGANVLTF
TGTGCCAGCAGTGCCGGACAGGCAGCTGGGGCCAACGTCCTGACTTTC
>-|TRBJ1-1|-|TRBV7-7
CASSPQYWTAENGTEAFF
TGTGCCAGCAGCCCGCAATACTGGACGGCAGAAAACGGAACTGAAGCTTTCTTT
>-|TRBJ1-1|TRBD1|TRBV18
CASSQGPTGGSEAFF
TGTGCCAGCTCACAAGGACCCACAGGGGGCTCTGAAGCTTTCTTT
>-|TRBJ2-5|-|TRBV5-1
CASSLETTSRETQYF
TGCGCCAGCAGCTTGGAAACAACTAGTAGAGAGACCCAGTACTTC
>-|TRBJ1-6|-|TRBV19
CASSPRRDGPSPLHF
TGTGCCAGTAGCCCCCGTAGGGACGGACCTTCACCCCTCCACTTT
>few|TRBJ1-5|-|TRBV7-2
CASSLGSNNQAQHF
TGTGCCAGCAGCTTAGGGTCAAACAATCAGGCCCAGCATTTT
>medium-sized|TRBJ1-1|-|TRBV29-1
CSAVTGNTEAFF
TGCAGCGCAGTGACAGGGAACACTGAAGCTTTCTTT
>-|TRBJ2-3|TRBD2|TRBV7-9
CASRVGGGTDTQYF
TGTGCCAGCAGGGTTGGCGGGGGAACAGATACGCAGTATTTT
>-|TRBJ1-1|-|TRBV5-1
CASSLNAGWGGTEAFF
TGCGCCAGCAGCTTGAACGCGGGCTGGGGTGGCACTGAAGCTTTCTTT
>-|TRBJ1-1|-|TRBV7-9
CASSLAGGLGAEAFF
TGTGCCAGCAGCTTAGCGGGGGGGTTAGGAGCTGAAGCTTTCTTT
>-|TRBJ1-1|TRBD1|TRBV5-1
CASSLGNGQGNTEAFF
TGCGCCAGCAGCTTGGGGAACGGACAGGGGAACACTGAAGCTTTCTTT
>-|TRBJ2-3|-|TRBV30
CAWSVLLDTQYF
TGTGCCTGGAGTGTACTTCTAGATACGCAGTATTTT
>-|TRBJ2-3|TRBD2|TRBV7-9
CASSLGGTAGSEVRSTQYF
TGTGCCAGCAGCTTAGGAGGTACAGCGGGGAGCGAAGTTAGGAGTACGCAGTATTTT
>few|TRBJ1-5|-|TRBV2
CASSAYSNQPQHF
TGTGCCAGCAGTGCGTATAGCAATCAGCCCCAGCATTTT
>-|TRBJ1-1|-|TRBV6-1
CCTADHMNTEAFF
TGTTGCACGGCCGATCACATGAACACTGAAGCTTTCTTT
>-|TRBJ1-5|-|TRBV11-2
CASSLGLGPQPQHF
TGTGCCAGCAGCTTAGGTCTGGGGCCTCAGCCCCAGCATTTT
>-|TRBJ1-1|TRBD1|TRBV7-9
CASSLTGVGSEAFF
TGTGCCAGCAGCTTAACAGGGGTTGGCTCCGAAGCTTTCTTT
>-|TRBJ1-5|-|TRBV7-2
CASSREGHRSNQPQHF
TGTGCCAGCAGCCGGGAGGGACACCGCAGCAATCAGCCCCAGCATTTT
>-|TRBJ2-2|-|TRBV7-9
CASSLQGNAGELFF
TGTGCCAGCAGCTTACAGGGGAACGCCGGGGAGCTGTTTTTT
>-|TRBJ2-1|TRBD1|TRBV19
CASSFRDSSYNEQFF
TGTGCCAGTAGTTTCAGGGACAGCTCCTACAATGAGCAGTTCTTC
>-|TRBJ1-2|-|TRBV18
CASSPGGTNYGYTF
TGTGCCAGCTCACCTGGGGGGACTAACTATGGCTACACCTTC